The present entry profiles one TCR beta chain with its context. The entry originates in a study of monozygotic twins with inflammatory bowel disease. From its re-call of the 5' RACE reads, TCRdb lists each CDR3 protein once, without DNA. The sample totals about 450,000 distinct CDR3 sequences; its top ten clones hold roughly 2.3%. Germline values: CDR1 MDHEN, CDR2 SYDVKM. There are 15 residues in the CDR3. The sample comprised blood. This TCR came from a human donor with ulcerative colitis or Crohn's disease, or a healthy co-twin of an affected twin (not recorded which). The chain carries TRBV28 and TRBJ2-1; TCRdb reports TRBD1, a call that lacks DNA to check it against. This CDR3 reads CASSLRAGGMDEQFF.